This T cell receptor beta chain originates from a study of blood T cell repertoires in COVID-19 (dated by TCRdb to the early 2020s). About the study as a whole: Samples from collaborators originated in the United States, Italy and Spain and spanned both the acute and convalescent phases of COVID-19. The material from the prospective study consisted of cDNA or gDNA derived from T cells, B-cell-depleted T cells, or PBMCs. The dataset comprised deeply sampled blood TCRbeta repertoires from subjects exposed to, actively infected with, or recovered from COVID-19. The repertoires were released in a freely available public database meant as a resource for research on the immune response to SARS-CoV-2. Samples were obtained from the ongoing ImmuneRACE study (first 160 participants) and from roughly 1,300 subjects provided by 6 global collaborators. A de-identified subject ID, COVID-19 status, age in years and sex were almost always included in the sample metadata. Where available, HLA class I and class II types were obtained from metadata supplied by the sample provider rather than from assay-based typing. Study-level results and caveats: Clinical and demographic metadata were provided uncurated, with the amount varying by source and participant.

TCRbeta CDR3 regions were amplified from genomic DNA by means of the immunoSEQ Assay, a bias-controlled multiplex PCR. As for how the authors treated the data: The number of nucleated cells in each sample was estimated by amplification of reference gene primers within the assay. Sequence reads were collapsed and filtered to measure the absolute abundance of every unique TCRbeta CDR3 rearrangement. For each sample, productive Simpson clonality was calculated by taking the square root of Simpson's diversity index across productive rearrangements. This is the immuneACCESS table as TCRdb keeps it, with only in-frame sequences that have V and J called. A part of the clones is gone; compared with another copy, unresolved V genes explain less than half, and the rest is unexplained. Clone size and the V and J calls come from that table; the DNA yielded D and trimming. This sample gives 190,000 or so clones in total; around nine tenths of them show up just once. The top ten clonotypes cover 0.88% of the sample.

As for this clone: Its target antigen remains unknown. No much larger clone exists at a distance of one base, and base qualities are not known.

Another Seattle source contributed samples from volunteer blood donors who had recovered from COVID-19. The collaborating institutions used their own protocols to collect whole blood in K2EDTA tubes. For TCRbeta analysis, collaborator samples were shipped as frozen whole blood, as isolated PBMCs, or as DNA extracted from either sample type. Sequenced: peripheral blood. This clonotype was obtained from a woman between 18 and 30 years old who had recovered from COVID-19.

In nucleotide form, the sequence is TGTGCCAGCGGGGGGACAGCCCGTTACGAGCAGTACTTC. Its protein reads: CASGGTARYEQYF. The V and J segments used are TRBV28 and TRBJ2-7; the D gene is possibly TRBD1, with 7 bases matching. Deletion took 8 bases off V and 4 bases off J, with a span of 15 bases between the germline ends. The CDR3 starts with the cysteine, ends with the phenylalanine, and has 13 residues. Of all the DNA, just the CDR3 is kept, 39 bases in frame from base 1. CDR1 and CDR2 (MDHEN, SYDVKM) derive from the germline V gene.